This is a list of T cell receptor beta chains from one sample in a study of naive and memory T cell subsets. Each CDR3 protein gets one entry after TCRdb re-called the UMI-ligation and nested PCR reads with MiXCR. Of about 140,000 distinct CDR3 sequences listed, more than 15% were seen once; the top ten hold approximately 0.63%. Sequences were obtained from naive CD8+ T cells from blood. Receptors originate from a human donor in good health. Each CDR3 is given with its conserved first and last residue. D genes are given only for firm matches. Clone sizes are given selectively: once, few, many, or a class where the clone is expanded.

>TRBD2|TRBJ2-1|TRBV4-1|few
TGCGCCAGCAGCCAAGAAAGTCTAGCGGCAGGCTACAATGAGCAGTTCTTC
CASSQESLAAGYNEQFF
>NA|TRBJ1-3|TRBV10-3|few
TGTGCCATCGGCCATAACCGGGACAATGGAAACACCATATATTTT
CAIGHNRDNGNTIYF
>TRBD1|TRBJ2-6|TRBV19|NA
TGTGCCAGTAGTAACAGGGGAGCCAACGTCCTGACTTTC
CASSNRGANVLTF
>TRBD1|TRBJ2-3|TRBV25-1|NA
TGTGCCAGCAGTGAATATTTCGCCGACAGGGCGAGCACAGATACGCAGTATTTT
CASSEYFADRASTDTQYF
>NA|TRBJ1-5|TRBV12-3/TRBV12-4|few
TGTGCCAGCAGTTTCGGGGGGAATCAGCCCCAGCATTTT
CASSFGGNQPQHF
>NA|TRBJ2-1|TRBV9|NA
TGTGCCAGCAGCGGACGACAGGATCCCTACAATGAGCAGTTCTTC
CASSGRQDPYNEQFF
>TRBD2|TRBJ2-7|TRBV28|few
TGTGCCAGCAGGATCGGGACTAGCACCCACGAGCAGTACTTC
CASRIGTSTHEQYF
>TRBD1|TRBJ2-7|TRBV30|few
TGTGCCTGGATGCGGGGACAGGGGGGAGACGAGCAGTACTTC
CAWMRGQGGDEQYF
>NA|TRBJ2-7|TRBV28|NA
TGTGCCAGCAGTCTCGCAGGGGCCCTCTACGAGCAGTACTTC
CASSLAGALYEQYF
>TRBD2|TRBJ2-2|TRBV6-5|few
TGTGCCAGTGGACTAGCGGGAGCGGGGGAGCTGTTTTTT
CASGLAGAGELFF
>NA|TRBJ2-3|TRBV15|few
TGTGCCACCAGCAGTACAGGGATAACCACAGATACGCAGTATTTT
CATSSTGITTDTQYF
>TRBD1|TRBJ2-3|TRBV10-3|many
TGTGCCATCAGTGAGATAGCAGGGGGAGACTGGACAGATACGCAGTATTTT
CAISEIAGGDWTDTQYF
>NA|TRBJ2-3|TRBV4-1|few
TGCGCCAGCCGGGAGTCCCTCACAGATACGCAGTATTTT
CASRESLTDTQYF
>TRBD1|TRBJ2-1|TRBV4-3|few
TGCGCCAGCAGCCAAGATGGGACAGAATACAATGAGCAGTTCTTC
CASSQDGTEYNEQFF
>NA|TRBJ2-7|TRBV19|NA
TGTGCCAGTAGTGTTTCGGGAGGACAGTACGAGCAGTACTTC
CASSVSGGQYEQYF
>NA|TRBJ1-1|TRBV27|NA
TGTGCCAGCAGCCCCCTGGACTCGAACACTGAAGCTTTCTTT
CASSPLDSNTEAFF
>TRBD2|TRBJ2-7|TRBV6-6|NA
TGTGCCAGCAGGACCCCACTAGCGGGAGGGCCGAGCTCCTACGAGCAGTACTTC
CASRTPLAGGPSSYEQYF
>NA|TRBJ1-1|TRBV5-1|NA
TGCGCCAGCACCCGCGGAGGGAGAACTGAAGCTTTCTTT
CASTRGGRTEAFF
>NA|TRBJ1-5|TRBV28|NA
TGTGCCAGCACCCCCAATCCCCAGGGGTCGGTTCAGCCCCAGCATTTT
CASTPNPQGSVQPQHF
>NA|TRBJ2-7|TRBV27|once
TGTGCCAGCAGTTTAGGAGGGCTCCTAGAGGAGCAGTACTTC
CASSLGGLLEEQYF
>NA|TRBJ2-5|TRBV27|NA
TGTGCCAGCAGTCCGCAGGGTCAAGAGACCCAGTACTTC
CASSPQGQETQYF
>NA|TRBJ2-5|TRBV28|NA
TGTGCCAGCAGTTTAGGGGAGTCCCAAGAGACCCAGTACTTC
CASSLGESQETQYF
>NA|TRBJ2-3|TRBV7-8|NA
TGTGCCAGCAGCTTACATAGGAGCACAGATACGCAGTATTTT
CASSLHRSTDTQYF
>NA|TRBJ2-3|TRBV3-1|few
TGTGCCAGCAGCCTTATAGCGGCCCTGACGTTGGATACGCAGTATTTT
CASSLIAALTLDTQYF
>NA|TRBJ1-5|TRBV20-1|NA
TGCAGTGCGGAGGCCCCTAATCAGCCCCAGCATTTT
CSAEAPNQPQHF
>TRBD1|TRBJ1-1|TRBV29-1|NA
TGCAGCGTTGTCGTCGAGGGGGCGACTGAAGCTTTCTTT
CSVVVEGATEAFF
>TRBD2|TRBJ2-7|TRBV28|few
TGTGCCAGCAGTTTTAGCGGGAGCCCCTACGAGCAGTACTTC
CASSFSGSPYEQYF
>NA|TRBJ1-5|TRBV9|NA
TGTGCCAGCAGCGTAGACGGTGGGCTTGGCCAGCCCCAGCATTTT
CASSVDGGLGQPQHF
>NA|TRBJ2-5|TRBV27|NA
TGTGCCAGCTCGGGACACCCGAGGGGGACCCAGTACTTC
CASSGHPRGTQYF
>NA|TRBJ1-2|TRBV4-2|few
TGTGCCAGCAGCCCTCTTCCCGGGGAGATCTATGGCTACACCTTC
CASSPLPGEIYGYTF
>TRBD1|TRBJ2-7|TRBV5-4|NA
TGTGCCAGCAGCTCCCTGACAGGGGCCTACGAGCAGTACTTC
CASSSLTGAYEQYF
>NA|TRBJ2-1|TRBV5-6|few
TGTGCCAGCAGCCTGACTGACAATGAGCAGTTCTTC
CASSLTDNEQFF
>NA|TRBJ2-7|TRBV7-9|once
TGTGCCAGCAGCTCCCCAGCCGGGTACGAGCAGTACTTC
CASSSPAGYEQYF
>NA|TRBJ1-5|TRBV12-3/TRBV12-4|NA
TGTGCCAGCAGGGACGCGGGGACTACTCAGCCCCAGCATTTT
CASRDAGTTQPQHF
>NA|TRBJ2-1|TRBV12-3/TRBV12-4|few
TGTGCCAGCAGGCCGGGGCCCGACAGCCACAATGAGCAGTTCTTC
CASRPGPDSHNEQFF
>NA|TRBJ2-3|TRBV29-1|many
TGCAGCGTTGAAGATCTTCGGGAAAGCACAGATACGCAGTATTTT
CSVEDLRESTDTQYF
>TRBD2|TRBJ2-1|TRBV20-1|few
TGCAGTGCTAGAGATCCGGCTAGCGGAATGTACAATGAGCAGTTCTTC
CSARDPASGMYNEQFF
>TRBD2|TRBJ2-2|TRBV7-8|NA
TGTGCCAGCAGCGAGGGGCTAGCGGGAAACGGGGAGCTGTTTTTT
CASSEGLAGNGELFF
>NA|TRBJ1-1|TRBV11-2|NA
TGTGCCAGCAGCTCTACTGCCCTTCCACCCATGAACACTGAAGCTTTCTTT
CASSSTALPPMNTEAFF
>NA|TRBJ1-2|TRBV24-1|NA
TGTGCCACCAGTGATTCCTACTCTTGGGATGGCTACACCTTC
CATSDSYSWDGYTF
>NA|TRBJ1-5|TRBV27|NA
TGTGCCAGCGGACTACGGGCAGACGGTCAGCCCCAGCATTTT
CASGLRADGQPQHF
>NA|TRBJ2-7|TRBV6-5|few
TGTGCCAGCAGTTCCGGACAGATCTACGAGCAGTACTTC
CASSSGQIYEQYF
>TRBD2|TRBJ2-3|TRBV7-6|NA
TGTGCCAGCAGCTTAGGCGGGGGGGGTGGCGATACGCAGTATTTT
CASSLGGGGGDTQYF
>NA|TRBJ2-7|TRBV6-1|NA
TGTGCCAGCAGCGCCCTAGAGCGGTACGAGCAGTACTTC
CASSALERYEQYF
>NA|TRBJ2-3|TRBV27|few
TGTGCCAGCAGTTTCAAAGATACGCAGTATTTT
CASSFKDTQYF
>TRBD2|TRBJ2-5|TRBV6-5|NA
TGTGCCAGCAATCTGGCGGGAGGGATGGAGACCCAGTACTTC
CASNLAGGMETQYF
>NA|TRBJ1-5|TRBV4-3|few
TGCGCCAGCAGCCAAGACTCTTCCGGGTCTCAGCCCCAGCATTTT
CASSQDSSGSQPQHF
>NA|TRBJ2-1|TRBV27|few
TGTGCCAGCAGAGGGAGTATGATCAATGAGCAGTTCTTC
CASRGSMINEQFF
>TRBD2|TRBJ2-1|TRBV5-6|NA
TGTGCCAGCAGCTTGATGACTAGCGGGAGGAACAATGAGCAGTTCTTC
CASSLMTSGRNNEQFF
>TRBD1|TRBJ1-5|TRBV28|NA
TGTGCCAGCAGTTTCCGGGACAGGGGTGTACAGCCCCAGCATTTT
CASSFRDRGVQPQHF
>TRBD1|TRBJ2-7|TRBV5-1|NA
TGCGCCAGCAGCCCAGTGGACAGGGGGTACGTCGAGCAGTACTTC
CASSPVDRGYVEQYF
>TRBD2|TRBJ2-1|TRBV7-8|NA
TGTGCCAGCAGCTTTGGCCTAGCGGGAGCGGGCTCCTACAATGAGCAGTTCTTC
CASSFGLAGAGSYNEQFF
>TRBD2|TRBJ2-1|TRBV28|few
TGTGCCAGCAGTTTATTAGCGGGAGGCACTGAGCAGTTCTTC
CASSLLAGGTEQFF